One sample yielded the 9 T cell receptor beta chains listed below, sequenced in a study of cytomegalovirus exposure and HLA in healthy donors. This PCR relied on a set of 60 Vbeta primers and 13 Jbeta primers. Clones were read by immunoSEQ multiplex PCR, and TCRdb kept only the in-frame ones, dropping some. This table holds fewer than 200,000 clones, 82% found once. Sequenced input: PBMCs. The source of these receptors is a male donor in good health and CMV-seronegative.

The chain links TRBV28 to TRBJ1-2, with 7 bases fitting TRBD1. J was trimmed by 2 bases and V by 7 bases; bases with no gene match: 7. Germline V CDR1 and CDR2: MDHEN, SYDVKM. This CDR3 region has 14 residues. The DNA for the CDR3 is TGTGCCAGCACCCCTGGGGGACAGAACTATGGCTACACCTTC. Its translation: CASTPGGQNYGYTF.

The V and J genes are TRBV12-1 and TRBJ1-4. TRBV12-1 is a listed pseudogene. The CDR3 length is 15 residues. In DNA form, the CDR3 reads TGTGCCAGCAGCTTTGCGTCGGGGGGTGAGGAAAAACTGTTTTTT. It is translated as CASSFASGGEEKLFF.

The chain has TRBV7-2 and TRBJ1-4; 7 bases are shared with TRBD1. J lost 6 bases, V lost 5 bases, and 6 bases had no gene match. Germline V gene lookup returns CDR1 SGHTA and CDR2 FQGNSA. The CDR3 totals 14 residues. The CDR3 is CASSPDREHEKLFF. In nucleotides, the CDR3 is TGTGCCAGCAGCCCCGACAGGGAGCATGAAAAACTGTTTTTT.

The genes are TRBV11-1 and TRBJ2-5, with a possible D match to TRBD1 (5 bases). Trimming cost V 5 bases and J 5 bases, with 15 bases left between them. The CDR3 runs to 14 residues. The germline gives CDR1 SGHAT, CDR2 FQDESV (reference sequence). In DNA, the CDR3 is TGTGCCAGCAGCCCCCAGGGAATCGGGGAGACCCAGTACTTC. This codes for CASSPQGIGETQYF.

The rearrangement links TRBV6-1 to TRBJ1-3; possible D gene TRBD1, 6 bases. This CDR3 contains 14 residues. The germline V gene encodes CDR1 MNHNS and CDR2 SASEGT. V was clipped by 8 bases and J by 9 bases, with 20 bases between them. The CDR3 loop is CASRIGGQRGTIYF. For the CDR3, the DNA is TGTGCCAGCCGCATCGGGGGGCAAAGGGGCACCATATATTTT.

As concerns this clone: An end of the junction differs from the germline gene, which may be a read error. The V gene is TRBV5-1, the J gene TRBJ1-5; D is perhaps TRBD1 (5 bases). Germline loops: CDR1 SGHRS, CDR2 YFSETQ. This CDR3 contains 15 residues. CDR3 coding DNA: TGCGCCAGCAGGTTGGGGACTTACAGCAATCAGCCCCAGCATTTT. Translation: CASRLGTYSNQPQHF.

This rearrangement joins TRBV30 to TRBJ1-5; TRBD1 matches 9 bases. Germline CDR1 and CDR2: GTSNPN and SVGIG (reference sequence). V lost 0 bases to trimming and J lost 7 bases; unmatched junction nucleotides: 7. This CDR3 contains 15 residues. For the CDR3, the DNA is TGTGCCTGGAGTGTACCGGACAGGGGCTCGCAGCCCCAGCATTTT. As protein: CAWSVPDRGSQPQHF.

In nucleotides, the CDR3 is TGTGCCAGCAGCTTGCGGGGAAACCTTGGTGGGACAGGGGCCTACGAGCAGTACTTC. Residues: CASSLRGNLGGTGAYEQYF. The chain links TRBV5-5 to TRBJ2-7, with 10 nucleotides matching TRBD1. Germline loops: CDR1 SGHKS, CDR2 YYEKEE (reference sequence). V shed 1 base and J 2 bases; nucleotides not matched to a gene: 15. The CDR3 extends over 19 amino acids.

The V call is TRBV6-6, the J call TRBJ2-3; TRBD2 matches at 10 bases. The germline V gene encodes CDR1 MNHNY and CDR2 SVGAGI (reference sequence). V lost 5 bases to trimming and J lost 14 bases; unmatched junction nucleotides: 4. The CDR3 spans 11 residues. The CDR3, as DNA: TGTGCCAGCAGTCAACTAGCGGGACGGTATTTT. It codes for CASSQLAGRYF.